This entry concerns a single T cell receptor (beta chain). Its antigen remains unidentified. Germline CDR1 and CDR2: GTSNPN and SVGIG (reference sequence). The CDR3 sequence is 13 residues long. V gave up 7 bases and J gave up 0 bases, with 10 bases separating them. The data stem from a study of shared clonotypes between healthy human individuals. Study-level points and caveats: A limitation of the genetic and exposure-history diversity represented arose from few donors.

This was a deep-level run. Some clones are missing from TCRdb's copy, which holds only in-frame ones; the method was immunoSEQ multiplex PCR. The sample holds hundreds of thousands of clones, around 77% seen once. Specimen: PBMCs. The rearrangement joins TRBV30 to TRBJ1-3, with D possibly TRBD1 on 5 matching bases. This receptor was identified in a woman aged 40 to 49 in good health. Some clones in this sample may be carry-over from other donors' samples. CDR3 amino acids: CAFPGLSGNTIYF. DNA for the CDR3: TGTGCCTTCCCGGGACTCTCTGGAAACACCATATATTTT. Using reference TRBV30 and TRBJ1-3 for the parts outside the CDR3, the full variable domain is SQTIHQWPATLVQPVGSPLSLECTVEGTSNPNLYWYRQAAGRGLQLLFYSVGIGQISSEVPQNLSASRPQDRQFILSSKKLLLSDSGFYLCAFPGLSGNTIYFGEGSWLTVV.